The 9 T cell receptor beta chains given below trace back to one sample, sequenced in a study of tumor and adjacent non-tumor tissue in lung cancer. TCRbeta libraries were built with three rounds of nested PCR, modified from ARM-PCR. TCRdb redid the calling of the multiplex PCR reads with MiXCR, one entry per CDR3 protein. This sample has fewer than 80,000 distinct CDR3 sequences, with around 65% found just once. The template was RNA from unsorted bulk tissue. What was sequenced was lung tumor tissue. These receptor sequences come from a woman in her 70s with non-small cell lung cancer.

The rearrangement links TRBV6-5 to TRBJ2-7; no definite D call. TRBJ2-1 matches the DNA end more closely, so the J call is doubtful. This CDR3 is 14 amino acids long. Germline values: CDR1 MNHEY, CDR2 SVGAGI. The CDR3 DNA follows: TGTGCCAGCAGTACCCGAGGAGCACGGTACGGGCAGTTCTTC. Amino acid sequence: CASSTRGARYGQFF.

Written as DNA, the CDR3 is TGCAGTGCTAGAAATACCGGGTATGGCAATCAGTCCCGGCATTTT. Amino acid sequence: CSARNTGYGNQSRHF. The rearrangement uses TRBV20-1 and TRBJ1-5; no definite D call. CDR1 DFQATT and CDR2 SNEGSKA come from the germline V gene (reference sequence). CDR3 length: 15 amino acids. V dropped 2 bases and J dropped 15 bases, with 26 bases sitting between them.

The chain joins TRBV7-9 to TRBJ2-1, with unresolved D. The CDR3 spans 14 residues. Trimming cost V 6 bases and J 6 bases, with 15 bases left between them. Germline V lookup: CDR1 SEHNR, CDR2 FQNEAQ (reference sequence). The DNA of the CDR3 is TGTGCCAGCAGTTCGGCTAGAGTGGGCAATGAGCAGTTCTTC. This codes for CASSSARVGNEQFF.

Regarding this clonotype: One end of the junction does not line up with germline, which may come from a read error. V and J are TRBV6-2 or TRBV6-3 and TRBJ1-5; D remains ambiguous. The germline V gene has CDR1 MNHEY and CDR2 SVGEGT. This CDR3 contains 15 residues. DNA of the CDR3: TGTACCAGCAGCAAAGTCGGCAGGAGCAATCAGCTCCAGCATTTT. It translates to CTSSKVGRSNQLQHF.

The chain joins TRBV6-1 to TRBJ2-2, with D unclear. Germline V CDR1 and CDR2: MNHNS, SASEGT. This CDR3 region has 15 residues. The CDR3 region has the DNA TGTGCTAGCTGTGATGAGGTCTTATCCTCCGGGGAGCTGTTTTTT. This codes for CASCDEVLSSGELFF.

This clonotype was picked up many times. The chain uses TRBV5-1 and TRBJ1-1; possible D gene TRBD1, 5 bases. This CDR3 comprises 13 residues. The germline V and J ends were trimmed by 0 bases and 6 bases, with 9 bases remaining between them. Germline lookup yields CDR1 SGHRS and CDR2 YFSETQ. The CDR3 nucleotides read TGCGCCAGCAGCTTGGGGGACGAGGCTGAAGCTTTCTTT. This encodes CASSLGDEAEAFF.

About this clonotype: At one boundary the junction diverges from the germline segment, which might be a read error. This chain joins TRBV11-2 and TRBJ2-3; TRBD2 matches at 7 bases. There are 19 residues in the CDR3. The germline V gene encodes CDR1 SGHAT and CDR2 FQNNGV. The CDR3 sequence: CASSLSSAAGVRGTDTQYF. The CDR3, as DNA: TGTGCCAGTAGCTTATCTAGTGCGGCGGGAGTACGAGGCACAGATACGCAGTATTTT.

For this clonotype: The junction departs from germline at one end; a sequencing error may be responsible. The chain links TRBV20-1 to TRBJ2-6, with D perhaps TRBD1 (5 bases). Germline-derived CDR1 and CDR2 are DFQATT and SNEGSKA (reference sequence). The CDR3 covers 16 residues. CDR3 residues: CRARKQDFPGANVLAF. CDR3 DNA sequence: TGCAGAGCTAGAAAACAGGATTTCCCTGGGGCCAACGTCCTGGCTTTC.

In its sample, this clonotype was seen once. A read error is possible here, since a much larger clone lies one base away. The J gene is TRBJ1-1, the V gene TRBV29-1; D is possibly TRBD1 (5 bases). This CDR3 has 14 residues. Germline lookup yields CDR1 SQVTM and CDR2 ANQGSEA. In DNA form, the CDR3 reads TGCGGCGTTGAAGGAGGAGGGGAGGGCACTGAATCTTTCTTT. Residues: CGVEGGGEGTESFF.